This entry lists 3 T cell receptor beta chains sequenced from one sample in a study of OX40 agonist ivuxolimab in advanced cancers. Produced via immunoSEQ multiplex PCR; TCRdb's table is partial and in-frame only. The data hold about 100,000 clones, with roughly 93% observed a single time. Sequencing was performed on CD4+ or CD8+ T cells sorted from blood, taken in a trial of the OX40 agonist ivuxolimab. All receptors come from an adult with an advanced solid tumor such as melanoma, head and neck, liver or kidney cancer.

The CDR3: CASSLEPVSSYEQYF. The DNA for the CDR3 is TGTGCCAGCAGCTTAGAACCCGTTAGCTCCTACGAGCAGTACTTC. The chain links TRBV11-2 to TRBJ2-7, with D unresolved. V lost 0 bases and J lost 0, with 9 bases in between. The CDR3 runs 15 residues. Germline values: CDR1 SGHAT, CDR2 FQNNGV.

The V and J genes are TRBV30 and TRBJ2-1, with D unresolved. This CDR3 comprises 12 residues. V was cut by 2 bases and J by 2 bases, with 4 bases left in between. Looked up from germline, CDR1 is GTSNPN and CDR2 is SVGIG (reference sequence). The CDR3, as DNA: TGTGCCTGGAGTCCGGCCTACAATGAGCAGTTCTTC. As protein: CAWSPAYNEQFF.

CDR3 nucleotide sequence: TGTGCCAGCACATCTCCGGGACACCCTGCGCAGTACTTC. This translates into CASTSPGHPAQYF. The chain couples TRBV6-5 to TRBJ2-5; TRBD1 is a possible D gene (6 bases). Germline V gene sequence: CDR1 MNHEY, CDR2 SVGAGI. The CDR3 spans 13 residues. V was clipped by 7 bases and J by 11 bases, with 20 bases between them.